This TCR beta chain emerged from a study of blood T cell repertoires in COVID-19. Study-level information: The United States, Italy and Spain supplied acute and convalescent COVID-19 samples. T cells, B-cell-depleted T cells, or PBMCs provided the cDNA or gDNA that served as material.

Germline lookup yields CDR1 MDHEN and CDR2 SYDVKM. The CDR3 is 16 amino acids. With V trimmed by 3 bases and J by 1 base, 6 bases remained unmatched. Authors' methods: Reference gene primer amplification in the assay estimated nucleated cell counts. Repertoires were generated with immunoSEQ multiplex PCR, while TCRdb's copy carries only in-frame clones and drops some. V and J calls and clone size follow that table, whereas D and trimming were derived from the DNA. The sample has about 190,000 clones, 70% to 90% seen once. The specimen sequenced was peripheral blood. The chain combines TRBV28 with TRBJ1-3, with 7 bases identical to TRBD1. The clonotype originates from a man in his forties with active or convalescent COVID-19. CDR3 in amino acids: CASSLETGVSGNTIYF. The CDR3 region has the DNA TGTGCCAGCAGTTTGGAAACAGGGGTTTCTGGAAACACCATATATTTT.